This TCR beta chain derives from a study of control samples from healthy donors and cancer patients. TCRdb keeps only in-frame clones here, not all; method: immunoSEQ multiplex PCR. The sample lists some 140,000 clones; 90% to 95% were seen once. This CDR3 region has 13 residues. Germline loops: CDR1 SNHLY, CDR2 FYNNEI. V was pared by 9 bases and J by 6 bases, with 12 bases between. The source material was blood. The chain joins TRBV2 to TRBJ1-6, with a weak D call TRBD1 (5 bases). This TCR was recovered from a man aged 35 to 55 in good health. As DNA, the CDR3 is TGTGCCAGTCACCACAGGAGTAATTCACCCCTCCACTTT. As protein: CASHHRSNSPLHF.